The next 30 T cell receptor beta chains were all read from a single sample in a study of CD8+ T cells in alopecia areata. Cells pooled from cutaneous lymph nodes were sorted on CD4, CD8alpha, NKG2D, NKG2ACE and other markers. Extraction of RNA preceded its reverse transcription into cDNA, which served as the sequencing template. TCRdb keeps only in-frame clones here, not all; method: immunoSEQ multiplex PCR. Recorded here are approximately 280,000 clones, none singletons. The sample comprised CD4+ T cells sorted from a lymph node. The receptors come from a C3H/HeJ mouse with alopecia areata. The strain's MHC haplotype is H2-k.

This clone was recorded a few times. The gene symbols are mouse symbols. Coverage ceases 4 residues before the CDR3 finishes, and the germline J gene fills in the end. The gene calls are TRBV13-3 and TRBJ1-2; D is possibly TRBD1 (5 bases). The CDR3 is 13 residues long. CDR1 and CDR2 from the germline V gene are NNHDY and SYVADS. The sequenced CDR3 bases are TGTGCCAGCAGAGAATCAGGGAGGGCC. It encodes CASRESGRA. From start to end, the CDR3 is CASRESGRADYTF.

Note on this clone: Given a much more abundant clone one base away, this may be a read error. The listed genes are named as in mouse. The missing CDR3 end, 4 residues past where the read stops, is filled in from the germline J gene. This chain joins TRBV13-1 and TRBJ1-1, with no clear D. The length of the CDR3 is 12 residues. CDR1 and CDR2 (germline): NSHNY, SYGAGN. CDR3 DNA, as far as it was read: TGTGCCAGCAGTGATACACAGACA. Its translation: CASSDTQT. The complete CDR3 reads CASSDTQTEVFF.

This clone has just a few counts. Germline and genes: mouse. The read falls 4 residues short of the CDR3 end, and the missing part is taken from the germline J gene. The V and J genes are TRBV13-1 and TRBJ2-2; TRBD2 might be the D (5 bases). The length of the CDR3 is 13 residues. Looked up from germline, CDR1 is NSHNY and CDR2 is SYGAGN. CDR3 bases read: TGTGCCAGCAGTGCTGGGAGAGGCGGG. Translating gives CASSAGRGG. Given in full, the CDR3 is CASSAGRGGQLYF.

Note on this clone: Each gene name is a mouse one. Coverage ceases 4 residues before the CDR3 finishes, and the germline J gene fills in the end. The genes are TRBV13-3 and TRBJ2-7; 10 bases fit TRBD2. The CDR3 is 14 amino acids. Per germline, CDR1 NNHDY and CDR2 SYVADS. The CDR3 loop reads CASSDSGLGYEQYF. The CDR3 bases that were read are TGTGCCAGCAGTGATTCGGGACTGGGGTAT.

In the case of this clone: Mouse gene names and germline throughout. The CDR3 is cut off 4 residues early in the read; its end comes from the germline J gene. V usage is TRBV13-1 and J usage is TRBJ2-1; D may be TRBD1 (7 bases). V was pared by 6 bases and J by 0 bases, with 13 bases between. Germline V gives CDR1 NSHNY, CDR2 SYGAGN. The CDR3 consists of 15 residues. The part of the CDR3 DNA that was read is TGTGCCAGCAAGAGCAGGGGGGATAACTATGCT. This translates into CASKSRGDNYA. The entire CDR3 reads CASKSRGDNYAEQFF.

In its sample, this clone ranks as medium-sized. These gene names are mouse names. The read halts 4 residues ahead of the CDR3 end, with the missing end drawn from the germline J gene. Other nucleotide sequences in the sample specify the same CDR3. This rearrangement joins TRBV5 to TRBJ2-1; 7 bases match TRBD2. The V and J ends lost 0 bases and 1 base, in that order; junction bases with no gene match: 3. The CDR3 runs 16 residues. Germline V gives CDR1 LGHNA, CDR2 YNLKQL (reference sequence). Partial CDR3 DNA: TGTGCCAGCAGCCAAGACGGGGGGGGAAACTATGCT. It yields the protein CASSQDGGGNYA. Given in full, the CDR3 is CASSQDGGGNYAEQFF.

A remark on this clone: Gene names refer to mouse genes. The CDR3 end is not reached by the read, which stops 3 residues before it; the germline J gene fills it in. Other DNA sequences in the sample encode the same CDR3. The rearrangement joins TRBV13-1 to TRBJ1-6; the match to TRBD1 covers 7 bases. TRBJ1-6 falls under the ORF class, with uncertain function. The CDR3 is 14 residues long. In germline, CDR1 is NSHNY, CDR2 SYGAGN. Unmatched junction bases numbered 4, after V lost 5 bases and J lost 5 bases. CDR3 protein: CASSVQGNNSPLYF. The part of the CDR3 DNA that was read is TGTGCCAGCAGCGTACAGGGGAATAATTCGCCC.

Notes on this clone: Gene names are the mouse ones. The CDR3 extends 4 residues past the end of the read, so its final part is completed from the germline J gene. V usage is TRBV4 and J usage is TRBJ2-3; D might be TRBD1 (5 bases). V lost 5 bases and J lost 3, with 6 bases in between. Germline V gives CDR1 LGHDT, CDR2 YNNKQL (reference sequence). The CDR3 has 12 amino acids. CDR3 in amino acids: CASSHRAETLYF. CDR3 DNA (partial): TGTGCCAGCAGCCACAGGGCAGAA.

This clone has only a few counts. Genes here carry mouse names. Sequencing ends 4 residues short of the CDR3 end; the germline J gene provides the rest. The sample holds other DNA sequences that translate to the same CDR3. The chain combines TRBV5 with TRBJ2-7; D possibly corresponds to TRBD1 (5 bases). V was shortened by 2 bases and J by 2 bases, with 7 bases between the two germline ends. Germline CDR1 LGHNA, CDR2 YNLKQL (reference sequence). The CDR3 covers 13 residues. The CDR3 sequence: CASSQQGAYEQYF. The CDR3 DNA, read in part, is TGTGCCAGCAGCCAACAGGGAGCCTAT.

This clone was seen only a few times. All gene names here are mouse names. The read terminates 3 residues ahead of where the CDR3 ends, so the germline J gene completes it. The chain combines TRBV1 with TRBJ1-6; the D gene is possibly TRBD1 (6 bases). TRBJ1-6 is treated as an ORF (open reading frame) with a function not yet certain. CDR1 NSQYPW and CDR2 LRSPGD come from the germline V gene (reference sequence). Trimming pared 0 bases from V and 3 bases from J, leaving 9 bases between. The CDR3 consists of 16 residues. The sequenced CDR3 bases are TGCACCTGCAGTGCAGAGAACAGGGACTATAATTCGCCC. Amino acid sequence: CTCSAENRDYNSP. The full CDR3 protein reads CTCSAENRDYNSPLYF.

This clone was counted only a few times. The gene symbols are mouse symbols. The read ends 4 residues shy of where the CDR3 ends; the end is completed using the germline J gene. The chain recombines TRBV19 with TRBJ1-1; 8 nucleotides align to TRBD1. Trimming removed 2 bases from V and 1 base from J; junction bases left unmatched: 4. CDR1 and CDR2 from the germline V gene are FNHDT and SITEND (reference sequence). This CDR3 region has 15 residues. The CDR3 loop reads CASSIRGRGNTEVFF. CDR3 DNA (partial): TGTGCCAGCAGTATCAGGGGGCGGGGGAACACA.

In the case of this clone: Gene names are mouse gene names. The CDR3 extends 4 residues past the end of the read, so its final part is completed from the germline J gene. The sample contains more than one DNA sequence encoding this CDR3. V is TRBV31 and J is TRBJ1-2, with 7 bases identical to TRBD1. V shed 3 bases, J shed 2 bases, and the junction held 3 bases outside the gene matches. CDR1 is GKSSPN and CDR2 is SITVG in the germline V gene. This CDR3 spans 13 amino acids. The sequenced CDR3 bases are TGTGCCTGGAGCCGGGGACAGAACTCC. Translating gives CAWSRGQNS. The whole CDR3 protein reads CAWSRGQNSDYTF.

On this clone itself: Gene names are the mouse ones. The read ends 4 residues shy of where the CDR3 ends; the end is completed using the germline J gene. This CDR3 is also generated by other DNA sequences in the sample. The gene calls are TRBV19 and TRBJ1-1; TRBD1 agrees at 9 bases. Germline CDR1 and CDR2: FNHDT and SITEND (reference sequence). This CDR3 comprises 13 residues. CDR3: CASSINRGREVFF. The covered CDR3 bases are TGTGCCAGCAGTATTAACAGGGGGCGA.

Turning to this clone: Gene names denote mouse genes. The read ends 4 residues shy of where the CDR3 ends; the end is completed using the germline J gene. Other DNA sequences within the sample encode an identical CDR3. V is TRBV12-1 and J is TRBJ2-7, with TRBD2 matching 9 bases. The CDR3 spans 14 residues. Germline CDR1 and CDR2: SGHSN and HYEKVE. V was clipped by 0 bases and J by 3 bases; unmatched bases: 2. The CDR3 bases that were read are TGTGCCAGCTCTCTCGTACTGGGGGGCTAT. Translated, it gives CASSLVLGGY. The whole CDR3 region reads CASSLVLGGYEQYF.

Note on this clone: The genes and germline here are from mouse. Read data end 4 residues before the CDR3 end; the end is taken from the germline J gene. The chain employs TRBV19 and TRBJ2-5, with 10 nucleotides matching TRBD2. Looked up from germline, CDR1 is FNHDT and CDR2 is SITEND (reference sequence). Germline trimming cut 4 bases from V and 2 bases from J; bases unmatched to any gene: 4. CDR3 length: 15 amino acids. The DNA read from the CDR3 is TGTGCCAGCAGTGTCCGACTGGGGGGCCAAGAC. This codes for CASSVRLGGQD. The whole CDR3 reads CASSVRLGGQDTQYF.

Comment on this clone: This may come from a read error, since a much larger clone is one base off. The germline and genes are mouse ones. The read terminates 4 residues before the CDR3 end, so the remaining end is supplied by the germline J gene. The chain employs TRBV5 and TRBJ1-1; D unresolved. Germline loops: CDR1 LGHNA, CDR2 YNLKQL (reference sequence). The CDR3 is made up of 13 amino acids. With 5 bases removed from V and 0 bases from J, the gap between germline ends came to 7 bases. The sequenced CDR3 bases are TGTGCCAGCAGCGACAATGCAAACACA. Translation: CASSDNANT. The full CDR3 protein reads CASSDNANTEVFF.

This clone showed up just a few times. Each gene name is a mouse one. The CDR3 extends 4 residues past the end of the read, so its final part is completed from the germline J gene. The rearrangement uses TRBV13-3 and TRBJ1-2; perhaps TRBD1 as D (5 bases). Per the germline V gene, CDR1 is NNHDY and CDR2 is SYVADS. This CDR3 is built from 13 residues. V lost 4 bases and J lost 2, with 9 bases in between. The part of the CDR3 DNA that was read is TGTGCCAGCAGTCAGGGAGGGAACTCC. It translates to CASSQGGNS. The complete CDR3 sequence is CASSQGGNSDYTF.

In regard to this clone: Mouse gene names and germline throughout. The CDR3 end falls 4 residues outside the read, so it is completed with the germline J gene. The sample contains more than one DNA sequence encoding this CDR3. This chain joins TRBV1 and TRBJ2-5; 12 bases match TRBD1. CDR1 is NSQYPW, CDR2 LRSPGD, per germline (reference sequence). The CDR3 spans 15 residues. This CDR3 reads CTCSAGTGGTDTQYF. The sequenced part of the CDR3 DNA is TGCACCTGCAGTGCCGGGACAGGGGGCACGGAC.

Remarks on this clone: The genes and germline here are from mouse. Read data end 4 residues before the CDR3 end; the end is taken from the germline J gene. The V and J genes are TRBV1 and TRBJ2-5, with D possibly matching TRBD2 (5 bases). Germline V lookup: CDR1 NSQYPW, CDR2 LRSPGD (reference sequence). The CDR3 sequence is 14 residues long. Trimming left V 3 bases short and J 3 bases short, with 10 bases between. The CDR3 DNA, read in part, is TGCACCTGCAGTGCTCGGTGGGGACAAGAC. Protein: CTCSARWGQD. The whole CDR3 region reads CTCSARWGQDTQYF.

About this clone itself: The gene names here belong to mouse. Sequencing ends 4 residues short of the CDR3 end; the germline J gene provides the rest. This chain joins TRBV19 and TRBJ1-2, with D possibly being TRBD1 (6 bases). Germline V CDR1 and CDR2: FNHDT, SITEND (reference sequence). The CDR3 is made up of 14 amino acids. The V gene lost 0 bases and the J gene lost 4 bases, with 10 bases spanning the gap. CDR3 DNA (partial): TGTGCCAGCAGTATAGACCCCAGGGGCTCC. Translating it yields CASSIDPRGS. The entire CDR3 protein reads CASSIDPRGSDYTF.

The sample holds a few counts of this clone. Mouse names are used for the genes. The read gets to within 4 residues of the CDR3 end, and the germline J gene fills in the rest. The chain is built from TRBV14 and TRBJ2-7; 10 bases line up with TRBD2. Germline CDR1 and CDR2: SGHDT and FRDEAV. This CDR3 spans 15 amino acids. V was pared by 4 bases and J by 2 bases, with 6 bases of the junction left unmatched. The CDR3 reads CASSRLGGDAYEQYF. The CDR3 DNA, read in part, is TGTGCCAGCAGTCGACTGGGGGGAGACGCCTAT.

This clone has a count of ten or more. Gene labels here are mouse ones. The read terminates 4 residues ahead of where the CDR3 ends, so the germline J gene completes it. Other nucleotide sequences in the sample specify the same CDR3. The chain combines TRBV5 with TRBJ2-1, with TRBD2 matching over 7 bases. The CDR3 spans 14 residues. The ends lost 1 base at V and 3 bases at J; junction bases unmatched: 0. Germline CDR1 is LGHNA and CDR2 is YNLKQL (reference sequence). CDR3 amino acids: CASSQAGGYAEQFF. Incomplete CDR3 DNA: TGTGCCAGCAGCCAAGCTGGGGGCTATGCT.

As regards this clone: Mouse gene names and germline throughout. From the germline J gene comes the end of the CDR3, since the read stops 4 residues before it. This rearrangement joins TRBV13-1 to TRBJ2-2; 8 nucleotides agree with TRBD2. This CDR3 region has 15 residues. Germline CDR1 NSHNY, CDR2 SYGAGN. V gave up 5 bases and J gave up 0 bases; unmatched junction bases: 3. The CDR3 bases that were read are TGTGCCAGCAGCTGGGGGGAAGCAAACACCGGG. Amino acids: CASSWGEANTG. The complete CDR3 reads CASSWGEANTGQLYF.

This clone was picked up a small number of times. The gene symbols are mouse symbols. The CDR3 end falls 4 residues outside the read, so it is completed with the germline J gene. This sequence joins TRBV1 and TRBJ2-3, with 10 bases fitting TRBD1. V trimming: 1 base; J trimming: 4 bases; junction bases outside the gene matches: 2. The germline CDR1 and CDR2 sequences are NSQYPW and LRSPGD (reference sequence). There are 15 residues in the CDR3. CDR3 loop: CTCSAVGQGTETLYF. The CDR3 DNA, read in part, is TGCACCTGCAGTGCAGTGGGACAGGGGACAGAA.

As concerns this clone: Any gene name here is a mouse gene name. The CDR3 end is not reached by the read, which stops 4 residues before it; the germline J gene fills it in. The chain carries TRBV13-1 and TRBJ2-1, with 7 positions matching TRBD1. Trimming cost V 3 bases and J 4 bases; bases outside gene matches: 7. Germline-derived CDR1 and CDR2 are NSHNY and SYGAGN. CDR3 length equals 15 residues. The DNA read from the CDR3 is TGTGCCAGCAGTGGCAACAGGGGAGAATATGCT. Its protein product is CASSGNRGEYA. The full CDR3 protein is CASSGNRGEYAEQFF.

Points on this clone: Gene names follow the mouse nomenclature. CDR3 DNA (partial): TGTGCCAGCAGTGCCCGGGACTGGGGGAGAAAC. It encodes CASSARDWGRN. The CDR3 in its entirety is CASSARDWGRNTLYF. The chain couples TRBV13-1 to TRBJ2-4; 11 nucleotides match TRBD2. The DNA ends 4 residues before the CDR3 does, and the rest of the CDR3 is filled in from the germline J gene. Germline values: CDR1 NSHNY, CDR2 SYGAGN. CDR3 size: 15 residues.

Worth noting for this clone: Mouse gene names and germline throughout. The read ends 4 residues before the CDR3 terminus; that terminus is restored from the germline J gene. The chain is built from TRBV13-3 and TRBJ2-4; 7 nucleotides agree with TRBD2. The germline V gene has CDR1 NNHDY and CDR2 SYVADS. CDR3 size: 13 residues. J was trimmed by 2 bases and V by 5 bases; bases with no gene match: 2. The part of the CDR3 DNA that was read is TGTGCCAGCAGGGACTGGAATCAAAAC. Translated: CASRDWNQN. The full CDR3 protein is CASRDWNQNTLYF.

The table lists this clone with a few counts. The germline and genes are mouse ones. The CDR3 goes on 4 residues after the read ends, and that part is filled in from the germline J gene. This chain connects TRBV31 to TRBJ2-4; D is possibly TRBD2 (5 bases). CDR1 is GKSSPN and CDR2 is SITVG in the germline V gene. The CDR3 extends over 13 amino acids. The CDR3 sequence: CAWSLVGKNTLYF. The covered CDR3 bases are TGTGCCTGGAGTCTAGTGGGGAAAAAC.

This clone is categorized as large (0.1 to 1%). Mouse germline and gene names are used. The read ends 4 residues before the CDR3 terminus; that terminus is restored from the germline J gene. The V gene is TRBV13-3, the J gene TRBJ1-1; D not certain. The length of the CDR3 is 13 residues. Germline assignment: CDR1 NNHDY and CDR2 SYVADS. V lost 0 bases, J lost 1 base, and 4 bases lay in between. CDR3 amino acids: CASSDDRNTEVFF. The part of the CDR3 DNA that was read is TGTGCCAGCAGTGATGACAGAAACACA.

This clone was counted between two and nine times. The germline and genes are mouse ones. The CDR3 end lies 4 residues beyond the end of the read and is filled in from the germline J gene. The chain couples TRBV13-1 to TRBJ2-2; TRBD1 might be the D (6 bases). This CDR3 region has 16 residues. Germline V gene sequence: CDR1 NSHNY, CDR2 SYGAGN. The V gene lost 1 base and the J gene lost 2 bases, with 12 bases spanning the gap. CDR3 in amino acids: CASSDRGRGNTGQLYF. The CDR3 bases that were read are TGTGCCAGCAGTGATAGGGGGAGGGGGAACACCGGG.